The source of this TCR beta chain is a study of long-term antiretroviral therapy in people with HIV. General observations from the study: Against controls, HIV repertoires showed narrower ranges of CDR3 length. Patients on ART gained diversity, which nonetheless stayed below transplant donor controls.

They ran version v3.0 of the immunoSEQ assay at survey level. Libraries were prepared by immunoSEQ multiplex PCR; TCRdb keeps only in-frame clonotypes and omits some of them. The sample consists of 30,000 to 40,000 clones, around 80% of them appearing once. The CDR3 is 13 residues long. Germline V CDR1 and CDR2: SGHTA, FQGTGA. With 4 bases removed from V and 6 bases from J, the gap between germline ends came to 9 bases. Treatment of all HIV participants took place in the United States. The samples, holding about 0.95-10 million cryopreserved PBMC, were thawed before DNA extraction was carried out. On this clone: The antigen remains unidentified.

The sequence was obtained from a man younger than 35 with HIV. Sequenced material: unsorted PBMCs, taken 1.5 years after starting antiretroviral therapy. The chain couples TRBV7-3 to TRBJ2-2; D gene unclear. The CDR3, as DNA: TGTGCCAGCAGCTCCGGAGTACCCGGGGAGCTGTTTTTT. It encodes CASSSGVPGELFF.